The following is a T cell receptor (beta chain) sequence with its context. What it binds is not known. The data originate from a study of cytomegalovirus exposure and HLA in healthy donors. General study results and limits: The likely explanation for a cluster of highly shared sequence variants was sequencing artifact. In a later analysis, most CMV-associated TCR beta chains appeared HLA-restricted.

With 60 Vbeta and 13 Jbeta primers, the PCR was carried out. Only in-frame clones appear in the TCRdb table, and some are missing; sequencing was by immunoSEQ multiplex PCR. The table records a few hundred thousand clones, around 80% of them present only once. This CDR3 region has 15 residues. From germline, CDR1 is LNHDA and CDR2 SQIVND (reference sequence). V lost 4 bases, J lost 1 base, and 13 bases lay in between. The specimen was PBMCs. This clonotype was sampled from a man younger than 45 in good health and CMV-seronegative. The V call is TRBV19, the J call TRBJ1-1; unclear D gene. The CDR3 DNA sequence: TGTGCCAGTAGTAGAGAGGGTAGAGGGAACACTGAAGCTTTCTTT. Protein product: CASSREGRGNTEAFF.